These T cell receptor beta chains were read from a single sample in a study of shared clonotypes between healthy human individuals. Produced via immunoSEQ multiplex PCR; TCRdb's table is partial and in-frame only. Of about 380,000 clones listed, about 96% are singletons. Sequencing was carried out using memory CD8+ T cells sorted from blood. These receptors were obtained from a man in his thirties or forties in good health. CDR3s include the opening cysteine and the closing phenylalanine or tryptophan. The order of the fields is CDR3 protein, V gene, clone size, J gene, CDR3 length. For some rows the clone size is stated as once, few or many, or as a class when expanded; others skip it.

CDR3 protein: CASSPLAGVEQYF
V gene: TRBV18
clone size: .
J gene: TRBJ2-7
CDR3 length: 13

CDR3 protein: CASSDQREGRNTQYF
V gene: TRBV10-1
clone size: .
J gene: TRBJ2-3
CDR3 length: 15

CDR3 protein: CASSFGRNTGELFF
V gene: TRBV5-1
clone size: .
J gene: TRBJ2-2
CDR3 length: 14

CDR3 protein: CASSVQGANTEAFF
V gene: TRBV9
clone size: .
J gene: TRBJ1-1
CDR3 length: 14

CDR3 protein: CASSSGTSGKNIQYF
V gene: TRBV5-4
clone size: .
J gene: TRBJ2-4
CDR3 length: 15

CDR3 protein: CASSEIGLNTEAFF
V gene: TRBV6-1
clone size: .
J gene: TRBJ1-1
CDR3 length: 14

CDR3 protein: CAWSRTVAGNTIYF
V gene: TRBV30
clone size: .
J gene: TRBJ1-3
CDR3 length: 14

CDR3 protein: CASSSDRIDTQYF
V gene: TRBV5-4
clone size: .
J gene: TRBJ2-3
CDR3 length: 13

CDR3 protein: CASSLGGSAMNEQYF
V gene: TRBV5-4
clone size: .
J gene: TRBJ2-7
CDR3 length: 15

CDR3 protein: CASSVLGALNIQYF
V gene: TRBV7-2
clone size: .
J gene: TRBJ2-4
CDR3 length: 14

CDR3 protein: CASSLQTTGELFF
V gene: TRBV7-9
clone size: once
J gene: TRBJ2-2
CDR3 length: 13

CDR3 protein: CASSQGFTDTQYF
V gene: TRBV5-6
clone size: .
J gene: TRBJ2-3
CDR3 length: 13

CDR3 protein: CASSLRSAYGYTF
V gene: TRBV5-6
clone size: once
J gene: TRBJ1-2
CDR3 length: 13

CDR3 protein: CASSRGAESYQETQYF
V gene: TRBV7-2
clone size: .
J gene: TRBJ2-5
CDR3 length: 16

CDR3 protein: CASSESGLAGSYEQYF
V gene: TRBV25-1
clone size: .
J gene: TRBJ2-7
CDR3 length: 16

CDR3 protein: CASGLAGDTIQYF
V gene: TRBV5-1
clone size: .
J gene: TRBJ2-4
CDR3 length: 13

CDR3 protein: CSVEDRHSGKGNEQYF
V gene: TRBV29-1
clone size: .
J gene: TRBJ2-7
CDR3 length: 16

CDR3 protein: CASSLIGSGRAGDTQYF
V gene: TRBV5-1
clone size: .
J gene: TRBJ2-3
CDR3 length: 17

CDR3 protein: CASSKGGDHQPQHF
V gene: TRBV21-1
clone size: .
J gene: TRBJ1-5
CDR3 length: 14

CDR3 protein: CASSESGNSNQPQHF
V gene: TRBV6-1
clone size: .
J gene: TRBJ1-5
CDR3 length: 15

CDR3 protein: CASSPAGASYEQYF
V gene: TRBV5-1
clone size: .
J gene: TRBJ2-7
CDR3 length: 14

CDR3 protein: CASSVVDRGGIQYF
V gene: TRBV9
clone size: .
J gene: TRBJ2-4
CDR3 length: 14

CDR3 protein: CASSLTPSGTYEQYF
V gene: TRBV11-2
clone size: .
J gene: TRBJ2-7
CDR3 length: 15

CDR3 protein: CASSLLDSYEQYF
V gene: TRBV11-1
clone size: .
J gene: TRBJ2-7
CDR3 length: 13

CDR3 protein: CASSYVAGNTIYF
V gene: TRBV6-5
clone size: .
J gene: TRBJ1-3
CDR3 length: 13

CDR3 protein: CASSPGDRGQKLFF
V gene: TRBV5-1
clone size: .
J gene: TRBJ1-4
CDR3 length: 14

CDR3 protein: CASSEAGGRYYEQYF
V gene: TRBV6-1
clone size: .
J gene: TRBJ2-7
CDR3 length: 15

CDR3 protein: CASSAQGARETQYF
V gene: TRBV27
clone size: .
J gene: TRBJ2-5
CDR3 length: 14

CDR3 protein: CASSGLVGNTGELFF
V gene: TRBV2
clone size: .
J gene: TRBJ2-2
CDR3 length: 15

CDR3 protein: CASSTNYGYTF
V gene: TRBV11-2
clone size: .
J gene: TRBJ1-2
CDR3 length: 11

CDR3 protein: CASSVGNGGLGYTF
V gene: TRBV9
clone size: .
J gene: TRBJ1-2
CDR3 length: 14

CDR3 protein: CAWSALYEQYF
V gene: TRBV30
clone size: .
J gene: TRBJ2-7
CDR3 length: 11

CDR3 protein: CASSPGTGGREPQHF
V gene: TRBV27
clone size: .
J gene: TRBJ1-5
CDR3 length: 15

CDR3 protein: CASSLSSGANVLTF
V gene: TRBV27
clone size: few
J gene: TRBJ2-6
CDR3 length: 14

CDR3 protein: CASTDRGAIDNEQFF
V gene: TRBV11-1
clone size: .
J gene: TRBJ2-1
CDR3 length: 15

CDR3 protein: CASSLGAGGTDTQYF
V gene: TRBV7-8
clone size: .
J gene: TRBJ2-3
CDR3 length: 15

CDR3 protein: CASSLRTGTGGRQPQHF
V gene: TRBV5-6
clone size: once
J gene: TRBJ1-5
CDR3 length: 17

CDR3 protein: CASSQEGQFRHYPNQNIQYF
V gene: TRBV4-1
clone size: .
J gene: TRBJ2-4
CDR3 length: 20

CDR3 protein: CASSLSDRLGGYTF
V gene: TRBV28
clone size: .
J gene: TRBJ1-2
CDR3 length: 14

CDR3 protein: CASSLETGQPQHF
V gene: TRBV11-2
clone size: .
J gene: TRBJ1-5
CDR3 length: 13

CDR3 protein: CASSGTWLGTDTQYF
V gene: TRBV9
clone size: .
J gene: TRBJ2-3
CDR3 length: 15

CDR3 protein: CATSRPAGVVGGGYTDTQYF
V gene: TRBV15
clone size: .
J gene: TRBJ2-3
CDR3 length: 20